The source of this T cell receptor (beta chain) is a study of blood T cell repertoires in COVID-19 (dated by TCRdb to between 2020 and 2021). General notes on the study: Samples covering the acute and convalescent phases of COVID-19 were provided by collaborators in the United States, Italy and Spain. The prospective study material was composed of cDNA or gDNA derived from T cells, B-cell-depleted T cells, or PBMCs. The dataset comprised deeply sampled blood TCRbeta repertoires from subjects exposed to, actively infected with, or recovered from COVID-19. The repertoires were released in a freely available public database meant as a resource for research on the immune response to SARS-CoV-2. Samples came from the ongoing ImmuneRACE study (first 160 participants) plus 1,254 subjects from 6 global collaborators. Nearly every sample came with metadata listing a de-identified subject ID, COVID-19 status, age in years and sex. Where HLA class I and class II types were available, the types were taken from metadata supplied by the sample provider, not from assay-based typing.

TCRbeta CDR3 regions were amplified from genomic DNA by means of the immunoSEQ Assay, a bias-controlled multiplex PCR. From the authors' description of their analysis: Nucleated cell counts per sample were estimated from amplification of reference gene primers within the assay. To quantify the absolute abundance of each unique TCRbeta CDR3 rearrangement, sequence reads were collapsed and filtered. Productive Simpson clonality was computed per sample as the square root of Simpson's diversity index over productive rearrangements. In its TCRdb copy, this immuneACCESS table keeps in-frame sequences only and misses some clones. Where compared with another copy, unresolved V genes explain less than half of these, and the others have no known cause. The V and J calls and clone size come from that table; D and trimming were worked out from the DNA. This sample has tens of thousands of clones in its table, and 80% to 90% of those were observed once. The ten biggest clones cover roughly two fifths of the sample.

What the research found in general, with its limitations: The amount of clinical and demographic metadata varied by source and participant and was provided uncurated.

With respect to this clone: Its specific antigen is unknown. Base qualities are not provided; no much larger clone lies one nucleotide away.

The V end gives up 1 base and the J end 3 bases, leaving 6 bases in the junction not matched to a gene. The CDR1 and CDR2 encoded by the germline V gene (reference sequence) are SEHNR and FQNEAQ. From cysteine to phenylalanine, the CDR3 is 17 amino acids long. The retained sequence is limited to the CDR3, 51 bases, with the frame set at the first base. Whole blood was collected in K2EDTA tubes by collaborating institutions according to the institutions' own protocols. For TCRbeta analysis, collaborator samples were shipped as frozen whole blood, as isolated PBMCs, or as DNA extracted from either sample type.

Sequencing used peripheral blood. The receptor was isolated from a human donor in a cohort sampled during active COVID-19. Recombination linked TRBV7-9 to TRBJ2-3; the central 11 bases match TRBD2. The CDR3 reads as follows: CASSLGLAGGFTDTQYF. The DNA reads as follows: TGTGCCAGCAGCTTAGGGCTAGCGGGGGGTTTTACAGATACGCAGTATTTT.